This passage covers 8 T cell receptor beta chains from one sample sequenced in a study of OX40 agonist ivuxolimab in advanced cancers. The table came from immunoSEQ multiplex PCR; TCRdb's copy has only in-frame clones and leaves some out. The profile shows 50,000 or so clones, 80% to 95% of them singletons. Material: CD4+ or CD8+ T cells sorted from blood, obtained in a trial of the OX40 agonist ivuxolimab. These TCRs come from an adult with an advanced solid tumor such as melanoma, head and neck, liver or kidney cancer.

The chain recombines TRBV14 with TRBJ2-3; D may be TRBD1 or TRBD2 (5 bases each). Trimming removed 0 bases at V and 7 bases at J, with 11 bases between. Germline V gene sequence: CDR1 SGHDN, CDR2 FVKESK. The CDR3 spans 14 residues. CDR3 residues: CASSQDWDQNTQYF. DNA of the CDR3: TGTGCCAGCAGCCAAGATTGGGACCAAAATACGCAGTATTTT.

The V gene is TRBV7-9, the J gene TRBJ2-1; a weak D match, TRBD2 (6 bases). The germline V gene encodes CDR1 SEHNR and CDR2 FQNEAQ (reference sequence). The CDR3 has 15 amino acids. Trimming stripped 5 bases from V and 5 bases from J, with 16 bases between. The DNA for the CDR3 is TGTGCCAGCAGCCAAGTGAGACTAGGCCACAATGAGCAGTTCTTC. Amino acid sequence: CASSQVRLGHNEQFF.

V usage is TRBV19 and J usage is TRBJ2-1; D possibly matches TRBD1 or TRBD2 (6 bases each). Trimming stripped 6 bases from V and 8 bases from J, with 17 bases between. Germline CDR1 LNHDA, CDR2 SQIVND (reference sequence). CDR3 length equals 14 residues. CDR3 amino acids: CASRLGWGAYEQFF. The CDR3 coding sequence is TGTGCCAGTAGATTGGGGTGGGGGGCCTATGAGCAGTTCTTC.

J is TRBJ2-5 and V is TRBV7-7, with 7 bases aligning to TRBD2. The V gene end was trimmed by 2 bases and the J gene end by 5 bases; junction bases not matched to a gene: 8. CDR1 is SSHAT and CDR2 is FNYEAQ in the germline V gene (reference sequence). The CDR3 is 15 amino acids. The CDR3 bases are TGTGCCAGCAGCTTAACTGCGGGAGTCGGGGAGACCCAGTACTTC. Protein: CASSLTAGVGETQYF.

The rearrangement links TRBV19 to TRBJ1-5; D is undetermined. Trimming took 5 bases from V and 6 from J, leaving 14 bases between them. The CDR3 consists of 14 residues. The V gene's germline CDR1 is LNHDA and CDR2 SQIVND (reference sequence). In DNA, the CDR3 is TGTGCCAGTAGTCCGATAGCGGGTCGTCAGCCCCAGCATTTT. Its translation: CASSPIAGRQPQHF.

The chain uses TRBV5-4 and TRBJ2-3; 9 bases are a match to TRBD2. V shed 5 bases, J shed 3 bases, and the junction held 4 bases outside the gene matches. The CDR3 is 14 amino acids. Germline CDR1 reads SGHNT; CDR2 reads YYREEE (reference sequence). The DNA for the CDR3 is TGTGCCAGCAGAGAAAGCGGGAGGACAGATACGCAGTATTTT. This codes for CASRESGRTDTQYF.

The chain has TRBV10-3 and TRBJ2-5; 8 bases are shared with TRBD1. Losses at the gene ends were 9 bases for V and 4 bases for J; bases not matched to a gene: 7. The CDR3 contains 13 residues. CDR1 is ENHRY and CDR2 is SYGVKD in the germline V gene. This chain's CDR3 is CAIWDRPPETQYF. CDR3 DNA sequence: TGTGCCATTTGGGACAGGCCCCCAGAGACCCAGTACTTC.

This clone occurred once. The V and J genes are TRBV28 and TRBJ1-2; D is unresolved. The V and J ends lost 4 bases and 5 bases respectively, with 8 bases between them. Germline CDR1 reads MDHEN; CDR2 reads SYDVKM. This CDR3 spans 12 amino acids. The CDR3, as DNA: TGTGCCAGCAGTTACCAAACATATGGCTACACCTTC. Translating gives CASSYQTYGYTF.